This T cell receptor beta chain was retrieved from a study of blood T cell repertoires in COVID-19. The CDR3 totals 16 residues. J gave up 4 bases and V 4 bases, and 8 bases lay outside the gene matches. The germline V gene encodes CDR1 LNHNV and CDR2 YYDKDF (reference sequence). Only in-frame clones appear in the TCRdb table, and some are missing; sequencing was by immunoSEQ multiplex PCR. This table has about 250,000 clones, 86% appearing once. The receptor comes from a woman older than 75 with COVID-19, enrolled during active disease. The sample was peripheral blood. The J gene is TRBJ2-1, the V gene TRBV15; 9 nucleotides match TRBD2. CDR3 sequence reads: CATSTPAGGTYNEQFF. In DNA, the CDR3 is TGTGCCACCAGCACTCCGGCGGGGGGGACATACAATGAGCAGTTCTTC.